A selection of T cell receptor beta chains follows, all from one sample in a study of breast tumors, draining lymph nodes, adjacent tissues. One entry per CDR3 protein, called by TCRdb with MiXCR from the multiplex PCR reads. In the table there are some 83,000 distinct CDR3 sequences, approximately 19% of which are singletons. The sequenced sample was axillary lymph node tissue. The receptors originated from a female donor with breast cancer. Some clones in this sample may be carry-over from other donors' samples. Both conserved end residues are part of each CDR3. D genes are given only for firm matches. Size is stated for part of the rows, as once, few or many counts, or as a class when the clone is expanded.

clone_size j_call d_call v_call cdr3_aa cdr3_nt
many TRBJ1-3 - TRBV20-1 CSVRYGSGNTIYF TGCAGTGTTAGATATGGGTCTGGAAACACCATATATTTT
many TRBJ1-5 - TRBV12-3/TRBV12-4 CASSPGPGNQPQHF TGTGCCAGCAGCCCCGGGCCTGGGAATCAGCCCCAGCATTTT
many TRBJ2-5 - TRBV20-1 CSAQRTGGETQYF TGCAGTGCACAACGGACGGGCGGGGAGACCCAGTACTTC
- TRBJ1-1 TRBD1 TRBV6-5 CASRTNRGLTTEAFF TGTGCCAGCAGAACGAACAGGGGGCTAACCACTGAAGCTTTCTTT
- TRBJ1-1 TRBD1 TRBV11-3 CASSLGQGKNTEAFF TGTGCCAGCAGCCTGGGACAGGGCAAGAACACTGAAGCTTTCTTT
many TRBJ2-3 - TRBV5-8 CASSFRGPGDTQYF TGTGCCAGCAGCTTTCGAGGGCCGGGGGATACGCAGTATTTT
- TRBJ1-1 - TRBV7-2 CASSAWTAMNTEAFF TGTGCCAGCAGCGCCTGGACAGCCATGAACACTGAAGCTTTCTTT
many TRBJ2-7 TRBD2 TRBV20-1 CSARGGLAGSYEQYF TGCAGTGCTAGGGGAGGGCTAGCGGGGAGCTACGAGCAGTACTTC
- TRBJ2-1 - TRBV9 CASSSHPPTYNEQFF TGTGCCAGCAGCTCGCACCCGCCAACCTACAATGAGCAGTTCTTC
many TRBJ2-5 - TRBV6-4 CASSRTGQETQYF TGTGCCAGCAGCAGAACAGGACAAGAGACCCAGTACTTC
many TRBJ2-2 TRBD1 TRBV2 CASSEALHGQGSGELFF TGTGCCAGCAGTGAAGCGCTTCATGGACAGGGGTCCGGGGAGCTGTTTTTT
- TRBJ2-5 TRBD1 TRBV3-1 CASSQLDREDETQYF TGTGCCAGCAGCCAATTGGACAGGGAAGACGAGACCCAGTACTTC
- TRBJ2-7 TRBD1 TRBV28 CASRLTGAYEQYF TGTGCCAGCAGGTTGACAGGGGCCTACGAGCAGTACTTC
few TRBJ1-4 - TRBV28 CASSLAGVSTNEKLFF TGTGCCAGCAGCCTGGCTGGGGTCTCCACTAATGAAAAACTGTTTTTT
many TRBJ2-1 - TRBV19 CASSIGGRANEQFF TGTGCCAGTAGTATTGGGGGCAGGGCCAATGAGCAGTTCTTC
many TRBJ1-3 - TRBV12-3/TRBV12-4 CASSGAPQSGNTIYF TGTGCCAGCAGTGGGGCCCCCCAGTCTGGAAACACCATATATTTT
- TRBJ1-5 TRBD1 TRBV20-1 CSAIPTGGKQPQHF TGCAGTGCTATACCTACAGGGGGTAAGCAGCCCCAGCATTTT